The 4 T cell receptor beta chains given below trace back to one sample, sequenced in a study of early T cells in non-severe SARS-CoV-2 infection. A single record per CDR3 protein comes from TCRdb applying MiXCR to the 5' RACE reads. The data show around 55,000 distinct CDR3 sequences, more than 6.5% seen once. The sequencing here drew on whole blood, taken at baseline. These receptors were collected from an adult who was a healthcare worker with PCR-confirmed SARS-CoV-2 infection or an uninfected control (not recorded which).

There are a few counts of this clonotype. This sequence joins TRBV3-1 and TRBJ1-3; D call uncertain. This CDR3 contains 15 residues. CDR1 LGHDT and CDR2 YNNKEL come from the germline V gene (reference sequence). V shed 1 base and J shed 6 bases, with 13 bases lying between them. The CDR3 here is CASSQGRLTENTIYF. The CDR3, as DNA: TGTGCCAGCAGCCAAGGTCGTCTTACTGAAAACACCATATATTTT.

This clonotype was detected many times. The chain carries TRBV10-3 and TRBJ2-1; 15 bases agree with TRBD2. The V gene's germline CDR1 is ENHRY and CDR2 SYGVKD. CDR3 length equals 15 residues. V dropped 3 bases and J dropped 9; count of bases not matched to a gene: 3. As DNA, the CDR3 is TGTGCCATCAGTGACGGACTAGCGGGGGGGCTTGAGCAGTTCTTC. This translates into CAISDGLAGGLEQFF.

This clonotype was recorded a few times. This chain connects TRBV7-3 to TRBJ2-5; D is unresolved. The length of the CDR3 is 13 residues. Trimming removed 5 bases at V and 2 bases at J, with 9 bases between. Germline V gives CDR1 SGHTA, CDR2 FQGTGA. DNA of the CDR3: TGTGCCAGCAGCGGGTCGGGTCAAGAGACCCAGTACTTC. It codes for CASSGSGQETQYF.

This rearrangement joins TRBV29-1 to TRBJ1-1; a possible D gene is TRBD1 (6 bases). V dropped 4 bases and J dropped 8 bases, with 11 bases sitting between them. Looked up from germline, CDR1 is SQVTM and CDR2 is ANQGSEA. This CDR3 is 11 amino acids long. CDR3 in amino acids: CSVGGDKEAFF. The DNA of the CDR3 is TGCAGCGTTGGAGGGGACAAGGAAGCTTTCTTT.